Ten or more counts support the clone carrying this T cell receptor (beta chain). Its cognate antigen is unknown. Deletions cut 4 bases from V and 0 bases from J, with 13 bases between. Germline V gene lookup returns CDR1 SGHDN and CDR2 FVKESK. CDR3 length: 16 residues. This sample is drawn from a study of blood T cells in healthy people across ages. Study findings and constraints: The recorded TCR beta diversity per million T cells decreased in a roughly linear manner with age.

Alongside a J-beta primer mix, a sample-barcoded 5' primer served in a second PCR lasting about 6 to 12 cycles. TCRdb reprocessed the 5' RACE reads via MiXCR and lists one record per CDR3 protein. The repertoire holds more than 500,000 distinct CDR3 sequences, with 27% as singletons. These data were also filed under a second study, of T cells of mothers and their children. That source adds: Similar effects of thymic selection on TCR recombination output were recorded in related and unrelated pairs. When mothers and children were related, their normalized repertoire overlap, which was always slightly higher, did not differ significantly from that of unrelated pairs.

The material sequenced was blood. The chain uses TRBV14 and TRBJ2-4, with D perhaps TRBD1 (6 bases). The receptor comes from a boy between 2 and 15 years old in good health. The CDR3 bases are TGTGCCAGCAGCCGATCGACAGGACTAGCCAAAAACATTCAGTACTTC. Its translation is CASSRSTGLAKNIQYF.